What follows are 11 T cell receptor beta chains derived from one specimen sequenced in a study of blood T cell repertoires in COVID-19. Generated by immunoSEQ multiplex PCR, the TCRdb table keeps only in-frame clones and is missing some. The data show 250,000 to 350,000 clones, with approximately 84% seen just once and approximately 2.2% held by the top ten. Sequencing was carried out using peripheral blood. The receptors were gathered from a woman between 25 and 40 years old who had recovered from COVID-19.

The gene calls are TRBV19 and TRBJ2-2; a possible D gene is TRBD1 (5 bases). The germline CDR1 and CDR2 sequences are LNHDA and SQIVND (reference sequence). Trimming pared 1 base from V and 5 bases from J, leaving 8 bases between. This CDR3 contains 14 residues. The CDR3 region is CASSIGQMTGELFF. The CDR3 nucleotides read TGTGCCAGTAGTATAGGACAGATGACCGGGGAGCTGTTTTTT.

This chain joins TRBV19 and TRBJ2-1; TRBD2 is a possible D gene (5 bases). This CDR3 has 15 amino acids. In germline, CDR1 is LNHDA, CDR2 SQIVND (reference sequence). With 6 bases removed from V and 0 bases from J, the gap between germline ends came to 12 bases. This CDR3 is CASSGLGSSYNEQFF. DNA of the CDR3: TGTGCCAGTAGCGGACTGGGTTCCTCCTACAATGAGCAGTTCTTC.

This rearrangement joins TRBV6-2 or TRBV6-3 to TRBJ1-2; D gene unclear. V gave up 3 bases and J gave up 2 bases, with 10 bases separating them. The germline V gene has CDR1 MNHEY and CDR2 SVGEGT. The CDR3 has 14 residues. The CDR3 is CASSYDIYNYGYTF. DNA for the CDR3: TGTGCCAGCAGTTATGACATCTACAACTATGGCTACACCTTC.

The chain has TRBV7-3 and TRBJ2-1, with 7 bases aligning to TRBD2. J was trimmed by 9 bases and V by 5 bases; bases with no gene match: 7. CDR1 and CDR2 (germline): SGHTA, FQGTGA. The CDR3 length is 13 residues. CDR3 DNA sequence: TGTGCCAGCAGCAAAACTAGCGATACTGAGCAGTTCTTC. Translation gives CASSKTSDTEQFF.

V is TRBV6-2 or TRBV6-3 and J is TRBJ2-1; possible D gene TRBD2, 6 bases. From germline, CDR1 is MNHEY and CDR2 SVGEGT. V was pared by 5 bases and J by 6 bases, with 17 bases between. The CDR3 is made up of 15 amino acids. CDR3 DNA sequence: TGTGCCAGCAGTGACGCGGGACCGGTGGGCAATGAGCAGTTCTTC. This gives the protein CASSDAGPVGNEQFF.

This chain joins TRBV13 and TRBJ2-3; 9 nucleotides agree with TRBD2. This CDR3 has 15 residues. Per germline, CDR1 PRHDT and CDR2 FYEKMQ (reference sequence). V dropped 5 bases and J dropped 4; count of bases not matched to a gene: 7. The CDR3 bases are TGTGCCAGCAGCCCACCGGGACTAGCAGCAGATACGCAGTATTTT. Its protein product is CASSPPGLAADTQYF.

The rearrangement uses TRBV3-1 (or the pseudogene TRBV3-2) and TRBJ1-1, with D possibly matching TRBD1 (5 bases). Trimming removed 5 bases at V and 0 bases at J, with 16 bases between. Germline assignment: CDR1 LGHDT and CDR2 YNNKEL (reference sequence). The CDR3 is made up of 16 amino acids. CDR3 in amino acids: CASSARQSFLNTEAFF. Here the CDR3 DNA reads TGTGCCAGCAGCGCTCGACAGAGCTTTTTGAACACTGAAGCTTTCTTT.

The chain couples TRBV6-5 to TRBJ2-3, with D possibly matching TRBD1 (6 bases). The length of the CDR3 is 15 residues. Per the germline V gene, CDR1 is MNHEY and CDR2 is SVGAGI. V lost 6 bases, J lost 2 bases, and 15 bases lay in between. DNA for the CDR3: TGTGCCAGCAGAGTGGGGGCGGTCGTCACAGATACGCAGTATTTT. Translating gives CASRVGAVVTDTQYF.

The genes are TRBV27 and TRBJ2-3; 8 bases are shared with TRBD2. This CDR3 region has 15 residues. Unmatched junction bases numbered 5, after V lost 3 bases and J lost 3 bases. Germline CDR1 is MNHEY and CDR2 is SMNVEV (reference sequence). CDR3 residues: CASSFSGMSTDTQYF. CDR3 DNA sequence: TGTGCCAGCAGTTTTAGCGGGATGTCGACAGATACGCAGTATTTT.

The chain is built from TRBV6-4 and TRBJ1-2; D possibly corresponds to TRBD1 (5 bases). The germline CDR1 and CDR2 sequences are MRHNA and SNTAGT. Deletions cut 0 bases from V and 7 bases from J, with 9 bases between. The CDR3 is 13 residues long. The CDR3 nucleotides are TGTGCCAGCAGTGACTCAATCGGGGGTGGCTACACCTTC. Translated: CASSDSIGGGYTF.

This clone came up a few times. This CDR3 is CASSQRGLGPPDTQYF. The CDR3 bases are TGTGCCAGCAGCCAAAGGGGACTAGGTCCCCCAGATACGCAGTATTTT. The chain recombines TRBV7-2 with TRBJ2-3; the match to TRBD2 covers 8 bases. This CDR3 has 16 residues. V shed 5 bases, J shed 4 bases, and the junction held 11 bases outside the gene matches. In germline, CDR1 is SGHTA, CDR2 FQGNSA.